Sequencing of this T cell receptor (beta chain) was carried out in a study of OX40 agonist ivuxolimab in advanced cancers. The wider study: The eligibility criteria allowed prior anti-PD-1, anti-PD-L1 or anti-CTLA-4 therapy, and 30% to 45% had some. Three dose-escalation patients had partial responses: one with hepatocellular carcinoma and two with cutaneous melanoma.

Measured with immunoSEQ multiplex PCR; TCRdb has only the in-frame clones, and not every one. The table records about 66,000 clones, around 86% of them present only once. Germline CDR1 reads MNHEY; CDR2 reads SVGAGI. V dropped 6 bases and J dropped 6 bases, with 9 bases sitting between them. The CDR3 has 11 amino acids. The source material was CD4+ or CD8+ T cells sorted from blood, sampled in a trial of the OX40 agonist ivuxolimab. This receptor was identified in an adult with an advanced solid tumor such as melanoma, head and neck, liver or kidney cancer. The V call is TRBV6-5, the J call TRBJ2-7, with D uncertain. Here the CDR3 reads CASRVGPEQYF. CDR3 nucleotides: TGTGCCAGCAGGGTAGGGCCCGAGCAGTACTTC.